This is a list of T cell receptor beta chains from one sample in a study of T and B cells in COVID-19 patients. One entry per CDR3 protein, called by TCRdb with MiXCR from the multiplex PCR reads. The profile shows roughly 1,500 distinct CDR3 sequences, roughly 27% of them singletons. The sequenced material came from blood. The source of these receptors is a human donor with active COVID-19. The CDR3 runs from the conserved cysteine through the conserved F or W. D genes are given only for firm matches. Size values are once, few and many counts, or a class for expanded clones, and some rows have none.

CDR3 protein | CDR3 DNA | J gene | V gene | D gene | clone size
CASSVAGTGVARRF | TGTGCCAGCAGTGTCGCCGGGACAGGGGTCGCCAGACGTTTT | TRBJ1-6 | TRBV6-1 | TRBD1 | medium-sized
CASSLQGAQNEQYF | TGTGCCAGTAGTTTACAGGGGGCGCAGAACGAGCAGTACTTC | TRBJ2-7 | TRBV19 | TRBD1 | large
CAIRSTGGNTEAFF | TGTGCCATCAGGTCGACAGGGGGGAACACTGAAGCTTTCTTT | TRBJ1-1 | TRBV10-3 | TRBD1 | .
CASTRAWDGEQYF | TGTGCCAGCACCCGAGCCTGGGACGGGGAGCAGTACTTC | TRBJ2-7 | TRBV6-1 | . | medium-sized
CASSLGGGAGGQEQFF | TGTGCCAGCAGCTTAGGGGGAGGAGCGGGGGGGCAAGAGCAGTTCTTC | TRBJ2-1 | TRBV7-6 | TRBD2 | medium-sized
CASSQDLASGGGNTGELFF | TGTGCCAGCAGCCAAGATCTGGCTAGCGGGGGGGGGAACACCGGGGAGCTGTTTTTT | TRBJ2-2 | TRBV4-2 | TRBD2 | few
CASSFRTGACEQYF | TGTGCCAGCAGCTTTCGGACAGGCGCCTGCGAGCAGTACTTC | TRBJ2-7 | TRBV27 | TRBD1 | .
CASSFGTALREQYF | TGTGCCAGCAGTTTCGGGACAGCCCTACGGGAGCAGTACTTC | TRBJ2-7 | TRBV6-2/TRBV6-3 | TRBD1 | medium-sized
CSARVGGSIETQYF | TGCAGTGCTAGAGTTGGGGGGTCTATCGAGACCCAGTACTTC | TRBJ2-5 | TRBV20-1 | . | .
CASSLGTLASNTGELFF | TGTGCCAGCAGCTTAGGGACACTAGCGTCGAACACCGGGGAGCTGTTTTTT | TRBJ2-2 | TRBV7-2 | TRBD2 | medium-sized
CSVQLDSEETQYF | TGCAGTGTCCAATTAGACAGCGAAGAGACCCAGTACTTC | TRBJ2-5 | TRBV20-1 | . | large
CASSLQRTGSNILSYGYTF | TGTGCCAGCAGCCTCCAACGGACAGGGTCTAACATCCTCAGCTATGGCTACACCTTC | TRBJ1-2 | TRBV6-2/TRBV6-3 | TRBD1 | medium-sized
CAPRSGDRALTGELFF | TGTGCTCCCAGGTCGGGCGACAGGGCCCTCACCGGGGAGCTGTTTTTT | TRBJ2-2 | TRBV6-1 | TRBD1 | .
CASTPTSGGGTIGELFF | TGTGCCAGTACCCCGACTAGCGGGGGAGGTACCATCGGGGAGCTGTTTTTT | TRBJ2-2 | TRBV19 | TRBD2 | .
CSAREGTGGNTIYF | TGCAGTGCTAGAGAGGGCACAGGTGGAAACACCATATATTTT | TRBJ1-3 | TRBV20-1 | . | .
CAIKGTSGWGSGEQYF | TGTGCCATCAAGGGGACTAGCGGGTGGGGTTCCGGCGAGCAGTACTTC | TRBJ2-7 | TRBV10-3 | TRBD2 | few
CASSYTEAFF | TGTGCCAGCAGTTATACTGAAGCTTTCTTT | TRBJ1-1 | TRBV12-3/TRBV12-4 | . | medium-sized
CASSPGQVYGYTF | TGTGCCAGCAGTCCGGGACAGGTCTATGGCTACACCTTC | TRBJ1-2 | TRBV28 | TRBD1 | .
CASSWAGNDGYTF | TGTGCCAGCAGTTGGGCGGGAAACGATGGCTACACCTTC | TRBJ1-2 | TRBV27 | . | medium-sized
CASNFDKYEQYF | TGTGCCAGTAATTTTGACAAATACGAGCAGTACTTC | TRBJ2-7 | TRBV19 | . | medium-sized
CASSPAGQLISNTEAFF | TGTGCCAGCAGCCCCGCCGGGCAACTTATTTCGAACACTGAAGCTTTCTTT | TRBJ1-1 | TRBV6-5 | . | medium-sized
CASSPEGPGFNNEQFF | TGCGCCAGCAGCCCGGAGGGTCCAGGCTTTAACAATGAGCAGTTCTTC | TRBJ2-1 | TRBV5-1 | . | .
CASSLLPGTDTQYF | TGTGCCAGTAGTCTGCTCCCTGGCACAGATACGCAGTATTTT | TRBJ2-3 | TRBV19 | . | hyperexpanded
CASSPQGSNQPQHF | TGTGCCAGCTCACCACAGGGGAGCAATCAGCCCCAGCATTTT | TRBJ1-5 | TRBV18 | . | few
CSASGDRSQYF | TGCAGTGCTAGTGGGGACAGGTCACAGTACTTC | TRBJ2-7 | TRBV20-1 | TRBD1 | .
CASSYTSGRSCPSTDTQYF | TGTGCCAGCAGTTACACTAGCGGGAGATCCTGCCCTAGCACAGATACGCAGTATTTT | TRBJ2-3 | TRBV6-5 | TRBD2 | .
CVSSSPTETDIHGYTF | TGTGTCAGCAGTTCCCCGACAGAGACCGACATCCATGGCTACACCTTC | TRBJ1-2 | TRBV6-5 | . | .
CASSPNRGRADTQYF | TGTGCCAGCTCACCTAACAGGGGTCGTGCAGATACGCAGTATTTT | TRBJ2-3 | TRBV18 | TRBD1 | medium-sized
CASSLEGRNTQYF | TGTGCCAGCAGTTTAGAAGGGCGGAATACGCAGTATTTT | TRBJ2-3 | TRBV12-3/TRBV12-4 | . | medium-sized
CASSPGYSGNTIYF | TGTGCCAGTAGTCCGGGATACTCTGGAAACACCATATATTTT | TRBJ1-3 | TRBV19 | . | medium-sized
CASSSLSGRGTGELFF | TGTGCCAGCAGCTCGCTTAGCGGGAGAGGGACCGGGGAGCTGTTTTTT | TRBJ2-2 | TRBV7-3 | TRBD2 | .
CSARAPSGSHEQFF | TGCAGTGCAAGGGCCCCAAGCGGGAGCCATGAGCAGTTCTTC | TRBJ2-1 | TRBV20-1 | TRBD2 | few
CASSLGQETQYF | TGTGCCAGCAGCTTAGGCCAAGAGACCCAGTACTTC | TRBJ2-5 | TRBV11-2 | . | .
CASSIEAGAYNEQFF | TGTGCCAGTAGTATAGAGGCGGGAGCCTACAATGAGCAGTTCTTC | TRBJ2-1 | TRBV19 | TRBD2 | .
CSAYSGGNYEQYF | TGCAGTGCGTACAGCGGGGGGAACTACGAGCAGTACTTC | TRBJ2-7 | TRBV20-1 | TRBD2 | few
CASSIVGRRGPDTQYF | TGTGCCAGTAGTATCGTCGGACGCAGGGGTCCAGATACGCAGTATTTT | TRBJ2-3 | TRBV19 | . | large
CASSYLPQETQYF | TGTGCCAGCAGTTACCTCCCTCAAGAGACCCAGTACTTC | TRBJ2-5 | TRBV6-5 | . | medium-sized
CASSLGSTGTRKNIQYF | TGTGCCAGCAGCTTAGGTAGCACCGGGACTAGAAAAAACATTCAGTACTTC | TRBJ2-4 | TRBV7-2 | TRBD2 | few
CASSPQTSLGEQYF | TGCGCCAGCAGCCCCCAGACCTCCCTGGGCGAGCAGTACTTC | TRBJ2-7 | TRBV5-1 | . | .
CASSPTTGFYGYTF | TGTGCCAGCTCACCAACGACAGGATTCTATGGCTACACCTTC | TRBJ1-2 | TRBV18 | . | medium-sized
CATSRGFGQGNEQYF | TGTGCCACCAGCAGAGGGTTCGGACAGGGAAACGAGCAGTACTTC | TRBJ2-7 | TRBV15 | TRBD1 | medium-sized
CASSQVDGDSYGYTF | TGTGCCAGCAGCCAAGTGGACGGGGACTCCTATGGCTACACCTTC | TRBJ1-2 | TRBV5-4 | . | .
CATAGTLDEQYF | TGTGCCACCGCCGGGACACTCGACGAGCAGTACTTC | TRBJ2-7 | TRBV19 | . | hyperexpanded
CSASSPVGRGTDTQYF | TGCAGTGCTAGCTCACCTGTGGGGCGGGGCACAGATACGCAGTATTTT | TRBJ2-3 | TRBV20-1 | . | few
CATSRGQGSYEQYF | TGTGCCACCAGCAGGGGACAGGGCTCCTACGAGCAGTACTTC | TRBJ2-7 | TRBV15 | TRBD1 | medium-sized
CASSFQGDYNEQFF | TGTGCCAGCAGCTTTCAGGGAGACTACAATGAGCAGTTCTTC | TRBJ2-1 | TRBV13 | . | medium-sized
CASSYESSGGSNTGELFF | TGTGCCAGCAGTTACGAGTCCAGCGGGGGATCGAACACCGGGGAGCTGTTTTTT | TRBJ2-2 | TRBV6-5 | TRBD2 | medium-sized
CASRPGQLTTQYF | TGTGCCAGCAGACCGGGACAGCTAACGACCCAGTACTTC | TRBJ2-5 | TRBV6-1 | TRBD1 | medium-sized
CASSSYRDRAETQYF | TGTGCCAGTAGTAGTTACCGGGACAGGGCAGAGACCCAGTACTTC | TRBJ2-5 | TRBV19 | TRBD1 | .
CASSLQGSTDTQYF | TGTGCCAGCAGCTTACAGGGGAGCACAGATACGCAGTATTTT | TRBJ2-3 | TRBV7-9 | . | medium-sized
CASTRGGAHTEAFF | TGTGCCAGCACCCGGGGGGGGGCGCATACTGAAGCTTTCTTT | TRBJ1-1 | TRBV12-3/TRBV12-4 | . | once
CASSQAGVNQPQHF | TGCGCCAGCAGCCAAGCGGGAGTAAATCAGCCCCAGCATTTT | TRBJ1-5 | TRBV5-1 | . | .
CATSDLPQRFRSNEQFF | TGTGCCACCAGTGATTTGCCCCAGAGATTTAGGAGCAATGAGCAGTTCTTC | TRBJ2-1 | TRBV24-1 | . | medium-sized
CASSLDGAYGYTF | TGTGCCAGCAGCTTAGACGGGGCCTATGGCTACACCTTC | TRBJ1-2 | TRBV11-2 | . | .
CSAEAGGGETQYF | TGCAGTGCCGAAGCGGGTGGGGGGGAGACCCAGTACTTC | TRBJ2-5 | TRBV20-1 | . | .